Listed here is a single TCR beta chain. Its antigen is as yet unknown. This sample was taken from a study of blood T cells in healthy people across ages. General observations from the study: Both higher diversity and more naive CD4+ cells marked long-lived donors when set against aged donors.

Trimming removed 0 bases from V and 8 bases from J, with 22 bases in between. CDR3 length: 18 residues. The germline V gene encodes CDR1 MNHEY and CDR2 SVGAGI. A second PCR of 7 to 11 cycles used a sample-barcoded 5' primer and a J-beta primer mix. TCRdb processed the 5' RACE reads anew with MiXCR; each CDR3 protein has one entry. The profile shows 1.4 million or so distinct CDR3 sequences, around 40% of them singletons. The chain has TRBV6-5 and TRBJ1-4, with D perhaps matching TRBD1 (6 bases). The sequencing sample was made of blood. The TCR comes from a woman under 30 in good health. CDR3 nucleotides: TGTGCCAGCAGTTACTCCGCTGGGGGCAGCACCTCCGTCGAAAAACTGTTTTTT. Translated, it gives CASSYSAGGSTSVEKLFF.